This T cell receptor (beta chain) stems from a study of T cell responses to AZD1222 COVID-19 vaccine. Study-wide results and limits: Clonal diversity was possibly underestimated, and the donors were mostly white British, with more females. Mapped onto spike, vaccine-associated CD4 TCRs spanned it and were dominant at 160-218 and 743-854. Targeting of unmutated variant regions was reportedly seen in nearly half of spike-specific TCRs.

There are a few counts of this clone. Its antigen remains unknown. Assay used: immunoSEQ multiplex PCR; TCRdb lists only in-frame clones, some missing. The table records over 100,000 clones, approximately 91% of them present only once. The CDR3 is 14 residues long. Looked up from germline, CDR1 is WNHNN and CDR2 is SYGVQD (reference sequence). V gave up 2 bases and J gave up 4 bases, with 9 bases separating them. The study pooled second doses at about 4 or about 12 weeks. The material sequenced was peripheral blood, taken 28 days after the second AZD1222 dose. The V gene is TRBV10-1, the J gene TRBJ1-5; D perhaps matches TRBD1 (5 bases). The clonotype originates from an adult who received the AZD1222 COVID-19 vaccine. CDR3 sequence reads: CASSEGGGNQPQHF. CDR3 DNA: TGCGCCAGCAGTGAGGGGGGAGGAAATCAGCCCCAGCATTTT.